A single sample is the source of the 16 T cell receptor beta chains below, sequenced in a study of blood T cell repertoires in COVID-19. Assay used: immunoSEQ multiplex PCR; TCRdb lists only in-frame clones, some missing. The repertoire has roughly 410,000 clones, around 89% of them found once; the top ten carry roughly 1.2%. Sequenced sample: peripheral blood. The receptors shown here come from a man aged 35 to 55 with acute or convalescent COVID-19.

The chain joins TRBV28 to TRBJ1-1, with D possibly TRBD1 on 6 matching bases. V lost 7 bases to trimming and J lost 3 bases, with 12 bases between them. The CDR3 consists of 13 residues. Germline loops: CDR1 MDHEN, CDR2 SYDVKM. The CDR3, as DNA: TGTGCCAGCACCCGAGGGGGTGACACTGAAGCTTTCTTT. The encoded protein is CASTRGGDTEAFF.

This clone was counted only a few times. The chain uses TRBV5-1 and TRBJ2-3; 9 bases map to TRBD1. With V trimmed by 7 bases and J by 3 bases, 3 bases remained unmatched. CDR3 length: 13 residues. The germline gives CDR1 SGHRS, CDR2 YFSETQ. This chain's CDR3 is CASSGTGTDTQYF. DNA for the CDR3: TGCGCCAGCTCCGGGACAGGGACAGATACGCAGTATTTT. The whole variable domain, remainder taken from reference TRBV5-1 and TRBJ2-3, is KAGVTQTPRYLIKTRGQQVTLSCSPISGHRSVSWYQQTPGQGLQFLFEYFSETQRNKGNFPGRFSGRQFSNSRSEMNVSTLELGDSALYLCASSGTGTDTQYFGPGTRLTVL.

The chain combines TRBV18 with TRBJ2-2; possible D gene TRBD2, 6 bases. Germline-derived CDR1 and CDR2 are KGHSH and LQKENI. The V end was cut by 2 bases, the J end by 6 bases, with 7 bases between. The CDR3 is 13 residues long. CDR3 sequence: CASSPAGSGELFF. In DNA, the CDR3 is TGTGCCAGCTCACCAGCGGGGTCCGGGGAGCTGTTTTTT.

The chain joins TRBV7-9 to TRBJ1-1; 9 bases map to TRBD1. CDR1 and CDR2 from the germline V gene are SEHNR and FQNEAQ (reference sequence). J gave up 3 bases and V 1 base, and 3 bases lay outside the gene matches. CDR3 size: 15 residues. The CDR3 sequence is CASSLGDREDTEAFF. CDR3 bases: TGTGCCAGCAGCTTAGGGGACAGGGAAGACACTGAAGCTTTCTTT.

J is TRBJ1-6 and V is TRBV5-6, with 9 bases that match TRBD1. Trimming took 0 bases from V and 9 from J; bases not matched to a gene: 7. The CDR3 has 16 residues. CDR1 and CDR2 (germline): SGHDT, YYEEEE. CDR3 amino acids: CASSLGMGQGISPLHF. As DNA, the CDR3 is TGTGCCAGCAGCTTGGGGATGGGACAGGGAATTTCACCCCTCCACTTT.

This sequence joins TRBV29-1 and TRBJ2-7, with D possibly matching TRBD1 (7 bases). The germline V gene has CDR1 SQVTM and CDR2 ANQGSEA. V was clipped by 6 bases and J by 3 bases, with 18 bases between them. CDR3 length: 14 residues. CDR3 sequence (DNA): TGCAGCGTCCCCGCGGGACAGAATTTCTACGAGCAGTACTTC. Protein: CSVPAGQNFYEQYF.

V is TRBV28 and J is TRBJ2-5; TRBD2 aligns across 11 bases. J gave up 5 bases and V 7 bases, and 3 bases lay outside the gene matches. The length of the CDR3 is 13 residues. Germline V CDR1 and CDR2: MDHEN, SYDVKM. The chain's CDR3 is CASITSGGETQYF. DNA for the CDR3: TGTGCCAGCATAACTAGCGGGGGTGAGACCCAGTACTTC.

This chain links TRBV19 with TRBJ1-1; TRBD1 aligns across 8 bases. The CDR3 runs to 16 residues. V shed 6 bases and J 6 bases; nucleotides not matched to a gene: 15. The V gene's germline CDR1 is LNHDA and CDR2 SQIVND (reference sequence). CDR3 protein: CASSRGRQGRYSEAFF. The CDR3 DNA is TGTGCCAGTAGCAGGGGGCGGCAGGGAAGATACTCTGAAGCTTTCTTT.

The chain links TRBV6-2 or TRBV6-3 to TRBJ1-1; D remains unclear. Between the trimmed V and J ends, which lost 2 bases and 8 bases, there was a span of 9 bases. Germline CDR1 is MNHEY and CDR2 is SVGEGT. The CDR3 runs to 12 residues. In nucleotides, the CDR3 is TGTGCCAGCAGTTACGTCGGCAGGGAAGCTTTCTTT. Translating gives CASSYVGREAFF.

The rearrangement uses TRBV6-5 and TRBJ1-1, with D tentatively TRBD1 (5 bases). The CDR3 length is 13 residues. With 0 bases removed from V and 7 bases from J, the gap between germline ends came to 9 bases. Looked up from germline, CDR1 is MNHEY and CDR2 is SVGAGI. In DNA, the CDR3 is TGTGCCAGCAGTTACTCCCAGGGCGGTGAAGCTTTCTTT. Its translation is CASSYSQGGEAFF.

V gene TRBV23-1 combines with J gene TRBJ1-2, with D tentatively TRBD1 (6 bases). Being an ORF, TRBV23-1 has a function that is uncertain. This CDR3 spans 18 amino acids. Trimming shortened V by 4 bases and J by 11 bases, and 32 bases separated the two germline ends. The CDR3 sequence: CASSRPPAGDRRSRGYTF. The CDR3 DNA follows: TGCGCCAGCAGTCGCCCACCCGCGGGTGACAGGAGAAGTCGTGGGTACACCTTC.

The chain employs TRBV11-2 and TRBJ2-3, with D maybe TRBD1 (5 bases). This CDR3 comprises 16 residues. CDR1 and CDR2 (germline): SGHAT, FQNNGV. V was cut by 5 bases and J by 2 bases, with 17 bases left in between. CDR3 sequence: CASSPRRGPNTDTQYF. Written as DNA, the CDR3 is TGTGCCAGCAGCCCAAGAAGGGGCCCGAACACAGATACGCAGTATTTT. Together with reference TRBV11-2 and TRBJ2-3, the CDR3 gives the full variable domain: EAGVAQSPRYKIIEKRQSVAFWCNPISGHATLYWYQQILGQGPKLLIQFQNNGVVDDSQLPKDRFSAERLKGVDSTLKIQPAKLEDSAVYLCASSPRRGPNTDTQYFGPGTRLTVL.

The chain links TRBV6-5 to TRBJ2-2; 7 bases align to TRBD1. Germline CDR1 MNHEY, CDR2 SVGAGI. CDR3 length: 15 residues. J lost 0 bases, V lost 7 bases, and 5 bases had no gene match. The CDR3 region is CASTRGGTNTGELFF. The DNA for the CDR3 is TGTGCCAGCACCAGAGGGGGCACGAACACCGGGGAGCTGTTTTTT.

The table lists this clone with a count of one. J is TRBJ1-2 and V is TRBV9; 10 nucleotides match TRBD1. Germline V gene sequence: CDR1 SGDLS, CDR2 YYNGEE. The CDR3 length is 17 residues. V lost 3 bases to trimming and J lost 3 bases; unmatched junction nucleotides: 11. CDR3 DNA sequence: TGTGCCAGCAGCGGACCGGGACAGGGGATCCAGGACTATGGCTACACCTTC. As protein: CASSGPGQGIQDYGYTF.

The chain recombines TRBV7-9 with TRBJ1-3; no definite D call. This CDR3 contains 15 residues. The V end was cut by 1 base, the J end by 0 bases, with 7 bases between. Per germline, CDR1 SEHNR and CDR2 FQNEAQ (reference sequence). CDR3 protein: CASSLDGFSGNTIYF. The CDR3 coding sequence is TGTGCCAGCAGCTTAGACGGTTTCTCTGGAAACACCATATATTTT. Drawing the rest from reference TRBV7-9 and TRBJ1-3, the complete variable domain is DTGVSQNPRHKITKRGQNVTFRCDPISEHNRLYWYRQTLGQGPEFLTYFQNEAQLEKSRLLSDRFSAERPKGSFSTLEIQRTEQGDSAMYLCASSLDGFSGNTIYFGEGSWLTVV.

The J gene is TRBJ2-2, the V gene TRBV7-2; TRBD2 aligns across 11 bases. Germline loops: CDR1 SGHTA, CDR2 FQGNSA. The trim removed 10 bases at V and 4 bases at J, leaving 8 bases unmatched. CDR3 length: 15 residues. The CDR3 DNA reads as TGTGCCACCTCGGGTAGCGGGGGGGGCACCGGGGAGCTGTTTTTT. Translation gives CATSGSGGGTGELFF.